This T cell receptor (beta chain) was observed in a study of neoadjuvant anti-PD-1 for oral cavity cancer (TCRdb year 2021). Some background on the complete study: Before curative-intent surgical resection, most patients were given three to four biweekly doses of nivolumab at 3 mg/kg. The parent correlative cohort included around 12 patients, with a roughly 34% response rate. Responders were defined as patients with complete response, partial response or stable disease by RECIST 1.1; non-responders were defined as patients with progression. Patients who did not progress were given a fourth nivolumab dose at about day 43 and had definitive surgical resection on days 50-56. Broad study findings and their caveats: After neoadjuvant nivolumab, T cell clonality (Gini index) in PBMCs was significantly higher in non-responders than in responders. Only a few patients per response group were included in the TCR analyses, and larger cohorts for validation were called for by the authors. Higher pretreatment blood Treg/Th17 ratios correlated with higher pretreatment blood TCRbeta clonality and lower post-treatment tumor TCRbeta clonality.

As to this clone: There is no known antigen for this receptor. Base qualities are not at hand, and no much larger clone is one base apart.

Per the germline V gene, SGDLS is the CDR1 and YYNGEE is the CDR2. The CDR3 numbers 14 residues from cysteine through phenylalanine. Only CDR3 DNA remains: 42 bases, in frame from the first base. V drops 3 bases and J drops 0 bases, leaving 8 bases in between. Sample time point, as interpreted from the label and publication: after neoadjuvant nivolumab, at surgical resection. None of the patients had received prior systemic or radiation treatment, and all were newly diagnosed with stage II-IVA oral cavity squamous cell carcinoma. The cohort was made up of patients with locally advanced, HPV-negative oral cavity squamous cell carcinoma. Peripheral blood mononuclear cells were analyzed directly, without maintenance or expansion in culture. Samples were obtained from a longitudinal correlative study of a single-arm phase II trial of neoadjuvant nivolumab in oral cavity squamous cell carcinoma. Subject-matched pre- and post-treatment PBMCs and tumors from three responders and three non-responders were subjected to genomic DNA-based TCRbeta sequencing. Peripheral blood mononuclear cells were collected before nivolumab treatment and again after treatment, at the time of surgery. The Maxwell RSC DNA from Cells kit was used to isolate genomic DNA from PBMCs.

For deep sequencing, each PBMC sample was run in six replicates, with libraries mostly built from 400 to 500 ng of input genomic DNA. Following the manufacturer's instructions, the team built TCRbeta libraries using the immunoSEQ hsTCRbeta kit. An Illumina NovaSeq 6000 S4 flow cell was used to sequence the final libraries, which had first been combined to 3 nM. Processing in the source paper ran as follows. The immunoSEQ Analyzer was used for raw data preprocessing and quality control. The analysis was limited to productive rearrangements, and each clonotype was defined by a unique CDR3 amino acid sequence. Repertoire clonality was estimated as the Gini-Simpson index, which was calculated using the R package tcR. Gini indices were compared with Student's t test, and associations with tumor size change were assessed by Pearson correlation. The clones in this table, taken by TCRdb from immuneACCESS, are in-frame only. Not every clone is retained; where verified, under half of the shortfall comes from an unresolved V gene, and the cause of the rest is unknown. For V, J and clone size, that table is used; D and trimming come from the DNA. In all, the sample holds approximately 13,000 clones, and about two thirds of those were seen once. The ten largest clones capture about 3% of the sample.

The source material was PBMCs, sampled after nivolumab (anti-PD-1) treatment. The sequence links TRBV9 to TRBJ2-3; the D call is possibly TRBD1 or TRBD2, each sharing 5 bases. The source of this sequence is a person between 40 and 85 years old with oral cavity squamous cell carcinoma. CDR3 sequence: CASSGRDSTDTQYF. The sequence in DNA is TGTGCCAGCAGCGGACGGGACAGCACAGATACGCAGTATTTT.